The T cell receptor (beta chain) under discussion was sequenced for a study of T cell clonotyping in hematopoietic cell transplantation. CDR3 size: 14 residues. The germline V gene encodes CDR1 MNHEY and CDR2 SMNVEV (reference sequence). Trimming pared 8 bases from V and 9 bases from J, leaving 17 bases between. TCRdb's table, derived via immunoSEQ multiplex PCR, lists solely in-frame clones and lacks some. The sample contains roughly 30,000 clones, about 90% of which appear only once. The sample was PBMCs, taken 100 days after allogeneic stem cell transplant. This TCR was sampled from a female patient aged 50-59 years who had an allogeneic stem cell transplant from a related donor, so the T cells may come from the graft donor. Some clones in this sample may be carry-over from other donors' samples. The chain carries TRBV27 and TRBJ1-6; tentative D call: TRBD1 (6 bases). The CDR3 is CASSGVTGTSPLHF. CDR3 DNA sequence: TGTGCCAGCTCAGGGGTCACGGGGACTTCACCCCTCCACTTT.